The source of this TCR beta chain is a study of OX40 agonist ivuxolimab in advanced cancers. Points on this clone: Its matching antigen is unknown.

TCRdb's copy holds only in-frame clones and misses some; the assay was immunoSEQ multiplex PCR. The data hold about 74,000 clones, with 84% observed a single time. Study-wide points: Expanded clones tended on average to be more numerous among CD8+ T cells than CD4+.

V was clipped by 6 bases and J by 4 bases, with 9 bases between them. CDR3 size: 13 residues. Germline V CDR1 and CDR2: MDHEN, SYDVKM. The rearrangement links TRBV28 to TRBJ2-2, with D unclear. Here the sequenced sample was CD4+ or CD8+ T cells sorted from blood, taken in a trial of the OX40 agonist ivuxolimab. The clonotype was recovered from an adult with an advanced solid tumor such as melanoma, head and neck, liver or kidney cancer. The chain's CDR3 is CASRQTVTGELFF. The CDR3, as DNA: TGTGCCAGCAGGCAGACTGTCACCGGGGAGCTGTTTTTT. Full variable domain (rest looked up from reference TRBV28 and TRBJ2-2): DVKVTQSSRYLVKRTGEKVFLECVQDMDHENMFWYRQDPGLGLRLIYFSYDVKMKEKGDIPEGYSVSREKKERFSLILESASTNQTSMYLCASRQTVTGELFFGEGSRLTVL.